This T cell receptor beta chain emerged from a study of blood T cell repertoires in COVID-19. Study background: Donors in the United States, Italy and Spain gave samples during acute or convalescent COVID-19. PBMCs, B-cell-depleted T cells, or T cells provided the cDNA or gDNA that made up the material.

In the original processing: Amplified reference gene primers provided the basis for estimating nucleated cell counts. Sequenced by immunoSEQ multiplex PCR; TCRdb stores in-frame clones only, minus some. The DNA gave D and trimming, while V, J and clone size come from that table. The sample carries 80,000 or so clones, more than 80% recorded once. Germline V lookup: CDR1 MNHEY, CDR2 SVGEGT. This CDR3 has 14 amino acids. The V end lost 6 bases, the J end lost 7 bases, and 16 bases lay between the germline ends. In its sample, this clone was seen a few times. The chain links TRBV6-2 or TRBV6-3 to TRBJ1-5; D possibly corresponds to TRBD1 (6 bases). Material: peripheral blood. This sequence was found in a woman in her 70s with acute or convalescent COVID-19. The CDR3 loop is CASSLQGFSQPQHF. The CDR3 nucleotides read TGTGCCAGCAGCCTACAGGGTTTCAGCCAGCCCCAGCATTTT.